The T cell receptor (beta chain) described here comes from a study of blood T cell repertoires in COVID-19 (dated by TCRdb to 2020 to 2022). Background for the entire study: Collaborator samples came from the United States, Italy and Spain and covered acute and convalescent phases of COVID-19. Where HLA class I and class II types were available, the types were taken from metadata supplied by the sample provider, not from assay-based typing. Sample metadata almost always included a de-identified subject ID, COVID-19 status, age in years and sex. Deeply sampled blood TCRbeta repertoires from subjects exposed to, actively infected with, or recovered from COVID-19 were included in the dataset. The repertoires were released in a freely available public database intended as a resource for research on the immune response to SARS-CoV-2. The material from the prospective study consisted of cDNA or gDNA derived from T cells, B-cell-depleted T cells, or PBMCs. The samples were drawn from the first 160 participants of the ongoing ImmuneRACE study and from 950 to 1,500 subjects provided by 6 global collaborators.

The collaborating institutions used their own protocols to collect whole blood in K2EDTA tubes. For TCRbeta analysis, collaborators shipped samples in one of three forms: frozen whole blood, isolated PBMCs, or DNA extracted from either of those sample types. Beyond this particular receptor, the publication reports: The amount of clinical and demographic metadata varied by source and participant and was provided uncurated.

TCRbeta CDR3 regions were amplified from genomic DNA by means of the immunoSEQ Assay, a bias-controlled multiplex PCR. As for the authors' bioinformatics: The number of nucleated cells in each sample was estimated from the amplification of reference gene primers within the assay. To quantify the absolute abundance of each unique TCRbeta CDR3 rearrangement, sequence reads were collapsed and filtered. For each sample, productive Simpson clonality was calculated by taking the square root of Simpson's diversity index across productive rearrangements. Sourced from immuneACCESS, this table was stored by TCRdb with only in-frame sequences that have V and J called. A share of the clones is absent; for the studies checked, an unresolved V gene accounts for under half, and the remainder has no known explanation. V and J calls and clone size are as listed in that table; D and trimming were resolved from the DNA. This sample comprises 200,000 to 250,000 clones, about 85% of them detected only once. The ten largest clones capture under 4% of the sample.

Note on this clone: This receptor's antigen is unknown. No base-level quality is on record; no much larger clone is a single base apart. Other DNA sequences from this sample encode an identical CDR3 as well.

The sample comprised peripheral blood. The clonotype was recovered from a man aged 18 to 29 with active or convalescent COVID-19.

CDR3 reads: CAWSVLGAGYTF. The sequenced DNA: TGTGCCTGGAGTGTACTGGGGGCCGGCTACACCTTC. This chain is built from TRBV30 and TRBJ1-2; a weak D assignment points to TRBD1 (6 bases agree). Looking up the germline V gene (reference sequence) yields CDR1 GTSNPN and CDR2 SVGIG. The V and J ends are trimmed by 0 bases and 8 bases, leaving 10 bases between them. The CDR3 goes from the cysteine to the phenylalanine over 12 residues. Just the 36-base CDR3 DNA is kept, in frame starting at base 1.